Listed below are T cell receptor beta chains from one sample, sequenced in a study of regulatory T cells in long-lasting Graves disease. TCRdb recomputed calls from the multiplex PCR reads with MiXCR, one row per CDR3 protein. In the table there are hundreds of thousands of distinct CDR3 sequences, under 25% of which are singletons. Sequencing was performed on peripheral blood mononuclear cells (PBMCs), taken when the disease was refractory, from a patient treated with antithyroid drugs. Every receptor here comes from a female donor with Graves disease. Each CDR3 is given with its conserved first and last residue. The D gene is left open where the match is weak. Where a row states a size, it is once, few, many or the class of an expanded clone; other rows omit it.

V gene: TRBV9
clone size: NA
D gene: NA
J gene: TRBJ2-7
CDR3 DNA: TGTGCCAGCAGCCCCCGCATAGGCTCCTACGAGCAGTACTTC
CDR3 protein: CASSPRIGSYEQYF

V gene: TRBV18
clone size: NA
D gene: NA
J gene: TRBJ1-2
CDR3 DNA: TGTGCCAGCTCACCACCACCGGGGAACGGCTACACCTTC
CDR3 protein: CASSPPPGNGYTF

V gene: TRBV6-2/TRBV6-3
clone size: NA
D gene: TRBD2
J gene: TRBJ2-1
CDR3 DNA: TGTGCCAGCTCCTTGTCGGGGGGATACTCCTACAATGAGCAGTTCTTC
CDR3 protein: CASSLSGGYSYNEQFF

V gene: TRBV12-3/TRBV12-4
clone size: NA
D gene: NA
J gene: TRBJ2-7
CDR3 DNA: TGTGCCGGCAGTCCCGGGTTCCACGAGCAGTACTTC
CDR3 protein: CAGSPGFHEQYF

V gene: TRBV6-2/TRBV6-3
clone size: many
D gene: NA
J gene: TRBJ2-7
CDR3 DNA: TGTGCCAGCAGTTACGACCTCAGGGGCAACGAGCAGTACTTC
CDR3 protein: CASSYDLRGNEQYF

V gene: TRBV20-1
clone size: few
D gene: NA
J gene: TRBJ2-7
CDR3 DNA: TGCAGTGCTAGAGATGGGGGGCCGGCCACCTACTACGAGCAGTACTTC
CDR3 protein: CSARDGGPATYYEQYF

V gene: TRBV20-1
clone size: once
D gene: NA
J gene: TRBJ2-7
CDR3 DNA: TGCAGTGCTGGAGGGGGGAGGTTTTCGGCCGGGAGGAAGGTGGAGCAGTACTTC
CDR3 protein: CSAGGGRFSAGRKVEQYF

V gene: TRBV28
clone size: NA
D gene: TRBD1
J gene: TRBJ2-5
CDR3 DNA: TGTGCCAGCAGTTTCCCACTCGGACAGGGGGTTTCAGGGTCCGGTAAAGAGACCCAGTACTTC
CDR3 protein: CASSFPLGQGVSGSGKETQYF

V gene: TRBV15
clone size: NA
D gene: TRBD1
J gene: TRBJ2-1
CDR3 DNA: TGTGCCACCAGCAGCGGACAGGGGGGGTACAATGAGCAGTTCTTC
CDR3 protein: CATSSGQGGYNEQFF

V gene: TRBV19
clone size: NA
D gene: NA
J gene: TRBJ1-5
CDR3 DNA: TGTGCCAGTAACCCGGGAGACAGTACTGGCAATCAGCCCCAGCATTTT
CDR3 protein: CASNPGDSTGNQPQHF

V gene: TRBV6-2/TRBV6-3
clone size: NA
D gene: NA
J gene: TRBJ1-2
CDR3 DNA: TGTGCCAGCAGTTCGGACAGCGGGGGCTACACCTTC
CDR3 protein: CASSSDSGGYTF

V gene: TRBV13
clone size: few
D gene: NA
J gene: TRBJ1-3
CDR3 DNA: TGTGCCAGCAGCTTAGGCCTGGGTTCGATCGCCATATATTTT
CDR3 protein: CASSLGLGSIAIYF

V gene: TRBV3-1
clone size: many
D gene: TRBD1
J gene: TRBJ1-4
CDR3 DNA: TGTGCCAGCAGCCAAGAACGTCAGGGGGAAGAAAAACTGTTTTTT
CDR3 protein: CASSQERQGEEKLFF

V gene: TRBV30
clone size: many
D gene: NA
J gene: TRBJ1-4
CDR3 DNA: TGTGCCTGGAGCCGGGTGGGAAAACTGTTTTTT
CDR3 protein: CAWSRVGKLFF

V gene: TRBV7-2
clone size: NA
D gene: NA
J gene: TRBJ1-5
CDR3 DNA: TGTGCCAGCAGCTTAGAACCGTTTTATAGCAATCAGCCCCAGCATTTT
CDR3 protein: CASSLEPFYSNQPQHF

V gene: TRBV20-1
clone size: many
D gene: TRBD1
J gene: TRBJ1-2
CDR3 DNA: TGCAGTGCTCCCCGGGACAGTGGCTACACCTTC
CDR3 protein: CSAPRDSGYTF

V gene: TRBV20-1
clone size: few
D gene: NA
J gene: TRBJ2-5
CDR3 DNA: TGCAGTGCTAGAGAGAGGATAGATGGGACCCAGTACTTC
CDR3 protein: CSARERIDGTQYF

V gene: TRBV28
clone size: many
D gene: TRBD1
J gene: TRBJ1-4
CDR3 DNA: TGTGCCAGCGGAAGTTGGGGACAGGGGGCAACTAATGAAAAACTGTTTTTT
CDR3 protein: CASGSWGQGATNEKLFF

V gene: TRBV2
clone size: many
D gene: TRBD1
J gene: TRBJ1-2
CDR3 DNA: TGTGCCAGCAGTGAAATACAGGGGGCAGGTGGCTACACCTTC
CDR3 protein: CASSEIQGAGGYTF

V gene: TRBV19
clone size: NA
D gene: NA
J gene: TRBJ1-4
CDR3 DNA: TGTGCCAGTAGTACCGCGGGCGGCCGGAGGCCAACTAATGAAAAACTGTTTTTT
CDR3 protein: CASSTAGGRRPTNEKLFF

V gene: TRBV28
clone size: few
D gene: NA
J gene: TRBJ2-2
CDR3 DNA: TGTGCCAGCAGTCCCCCGTACGGGGCCCCGTGGGAGCTGTTTTTT
CDR3 protein: CASSPPYGAPWELFF

V gene: TRBV9
clone size: NA
D gene: NA
J gene: TRBJ1-2
CDR3 DNA: TGTGCCAGCAGCGTCGGGACAAGCAACTATGGCTACACCTTC
CDR3 protein: CASSVGTSNYGYTF

V gene: TRBV5-1
clone size: NA
D gene: TRBD1
J gene: TRBJ1-3
CDR3 DNA: TGCGCCAGCAGCTTGGGGGCAGGGGGCGGCGGAAACACCATATATTTT
CDR3 protein: CASSLGAGGGGNTIYF

V gene: TRBV7-2
clone size: once
D gene: NA
J gene: TRBJ1-2
CDR3 DNA: TGTGCCAGCAGCCAAGAGTTCCGGGTTGCTGGCTACACCTTC
CDR3 protein: CASSQEFRVAGYTF

V gene: TRBV7-2
clone size: NA
D gene: TRBD2
J gene: TRBJ2-7
CDR3 DNA: TGTGCCAGCAGCGCGACTAGCGGTTCCTACGAGCAGTACTTC
CDR3 protein: CASSATSGSYEQYF

V gene: TRBV5-5
clone size: few
D gene: NA
J gene: TRBJ1-1
CDR3 DNA: TGTGCCAGCAGCTTTTTGGGGGGCGGAGGAACTGAAGCTTTCTTT
CDR3 protein: CASSFLGGGGTEAFF

V gene: TRBV6-1
clone size: NA
D gene: NA
J gene: TRBJ1-6
CDR3 DNA: TGTGCCAGCAGTATATGGGACGCTAATAATTCACCCCTCCACTTT
CDR3 protein: CASSIWDANNSPLHF

V gene: TRBV7-9
clone size: NA
D gene: NA
J gene: TRBJ2-3
CDR3 DNA: TGTGCCAGCAGCTTAGTGCTCGGTCGAAGCACAGATACGCAGTATTTT
CDR3 protein: CASSLVLGRSTDTQYF

V gene: TRBV12-3/TRBV12-4
clone size: many
D gene: NA
J gene: TRBJ1-2
CDR3 DNA: TGTGCCAGCAGTTTGTTCAGCCGCTATGGCTACACCTTC
CDR3 protein: CASSLFSRYGYTF